The entry that follows covers one T cell receptor (beta chain) sequence. Its antigen remains unknown. This sample was taken from a study of cytomegalovirus exposure and HLA in healthy donors. Findings of the study overall: While the bulk of TCR sequences proved rare, some public TCRs turned up in many donors. It was reportedly the case that the classifier diagnosed cytomegalovirus status with high specificity and sensitivity. Investigators reported approximately 150 TCR beta chains as tied to cytomegalovirus.

The donors were members of the roughly 130-subject validation cohort (separate from the 666-subject first cohort). Profiling relied on immunoSEQ multiplex PCR, and the TCRdb table lists in-frame clones only, not all of them. The repertoire holds 50,000 to 65,000 clones, with approximately 95% as singletons. There are 11 residues in the CDR3. Germline trimming cut 6 bases from V and 11 bases from J; bases unmatched to any gene: 4. Looked up from germline, CDR1 is MNHEY and CDR2 is SVGAGI. The clonotype was recovered from a woman under 30 in good health and CMV-seronegative. The chain is built from TRBV6-5 and TRBJ1-5; 7 bases fit TRBD1. Sequencing was carried out using PBMCs. The CDR3 sequence is CASSNGQAQHF. CDR3 bases: TGTGCCAGCAGCAACGGACAGGCCCAGCATTTT.